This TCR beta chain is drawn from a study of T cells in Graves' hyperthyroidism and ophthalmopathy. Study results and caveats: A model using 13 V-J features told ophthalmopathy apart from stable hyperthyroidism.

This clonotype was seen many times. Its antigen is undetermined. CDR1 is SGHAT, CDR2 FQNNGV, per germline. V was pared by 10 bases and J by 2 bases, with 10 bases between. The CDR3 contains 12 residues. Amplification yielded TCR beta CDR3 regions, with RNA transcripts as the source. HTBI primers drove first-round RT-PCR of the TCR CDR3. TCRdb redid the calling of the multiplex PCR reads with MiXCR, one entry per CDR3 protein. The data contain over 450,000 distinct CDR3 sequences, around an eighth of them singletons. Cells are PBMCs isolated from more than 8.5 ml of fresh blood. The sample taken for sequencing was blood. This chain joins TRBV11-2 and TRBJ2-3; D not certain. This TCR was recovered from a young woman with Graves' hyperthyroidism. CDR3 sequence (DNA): TGTGCCACAGGACGGTACACAGATACGCAGTATTTT. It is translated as CATGRYTDTQYF. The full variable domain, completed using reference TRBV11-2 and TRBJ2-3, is EAGVAQSPRYKIIEKRQSVAFWCNPISGHATLYWYQQILGQGPKLLIQFQNNGVVDDSQLPKDRFSAERLKGVDSTLKIQPAKLEDSAVYLCATGRYTDTQYFGPGTRLTVL.